This T cell receptor (beta chain) appears in the sequencing data of a study of blood T cell repertoires in COVID-19. The overall study: PBMCs, B-cell-depleted T cells, or T cells provided the cDNA or gDNA that made up the material.

Some clones are missing from TCRdb's copy, which holds only in-frame ones; the method was immunoSEQ multiplex PCR. The table records tens of thousands of clones, 65% to 90% of them present only once. CDR1 and CDR2 from the germline V gene are SGHRS and YFSETQ. V lost 0 bases, J lost 7 bases, and 16 bases lay in between. The CDR3 runs 15 residues. The material sequenced was peripheral blood. The chain couples TRBV5-1 to TRBJ1-1; tentatively, D is TRBD1 (5 bases). The sequence was obtained from a woman older than 75 with acute or convalescent COVID-19. The CDR3 loop reads CASSLGSGAPLEAFF. The CDR3 nucleotides are TGCGCCAGCAGCTTGGGCAGCGGGGCTCCCCTTGAAGCTTTCTTT.